Below are 10 T cell receptor beta chains sequenced from a single sample in a study of CD8 T cells in ankylosing spondylitis. Overall study findings and caveats: A TCR beta motif of fewer than ten highly homologous variants appeared characteristic of ankylosing spondylitis blood.

Each CDR3 protein gets one entry after TCRdb re-called the 5' RACE reads with MiXCR. Of under 450,000 distinct CDR3 sequences in the sample, 15% to 20% were seen once. Their specific antigens are unknown. What was sequenced was blood, either unsorted or a sorted T cell fraction (not recorded which). The receptors come from a male donor with ankylosing spondylitis.

V gene TRBV5-1 combines with J gene TRBJ2-7, with TRBD2 matching 8 bases. J lost 6 bases, V lost 4 bases, and 9 bases had no gene match. The CDR3 has 14 residues. Germline V CDR1 and CDR2: SGHRS, YFSETQ. This CDR3 reads CASSLSGTSFEQYF. The CDR3 nucleotides read TGCGCCAGCAGCCTTTCGGGGACTAGTTTCGAGCAGTACTTC.

This chain uses TRBV29-1 with TRBJ2-2; 12 bases fit TRBD1. V lost 4 bases to trimming and J lost 4 bases; unmatched junction nucleotides: 1. This CDR3 region has 14 residues. CDR1 is SQVTM, CDR2 ANQGSEA, per germline. The CDR3 spells CSVAGQGATGELFF. Here the CDR3 DNA reads TGCAGCGTTGCGGGACAGGGGGCCACCGGGGAGCTGTTTTTT.

This clonotype appeared a few times. Here the CDR3 DNA reads TGTGCCAGCAGATCTAAAGCGGGAGGCGGCGAGCAGTACTTC. This gives the protein CASRSKAGGGEQYF. This chain joins TRBV6-1 and TRBJ2-7, with 9 nucleotides matching TRBD2. CDR3 length equals 14 residues. The V and J ends lost 6 bases and 6 bases, in that order; junction bases with no gene match: 9. CDR1 MNHNS and CDR2 SASEGT come from the germline V gene.

This clonotype turned up a few times. At one of its ends the junction is not consistent with the germline gene, which may arise from a read error. CDR3 bases: TGTGCCAGCATTAGATGGATGAACTCTGAAGCTTTCTTT. It encodes CASIRWMNSEAFF. The rearrangement links TRBV6-2 or TRBV6-3 to TRBJ1-1; no definite D call. This CDR3 is built from 13 residues. Per germline, CDR1 MNHEY and CDR2 SVGEGT.

The V gene is TRBV6-2 or TRBV6-3, the J gene TRBJ2-1; the match to TRBD2 covers 7 bases. Germline loops: CDR1 MNHEY, CDR2 SVGEGT. This CDR3 is built from 14 residues. Losses at the gene ends were 5 bases for V and 6 bases for J; bases not matched to a gene: 7. DNA for the CDR3: TGTGCCAGCAGTAAGCGGGGAGGTTCCAATGAGCAGTTCTTC. Translated: CASSKRGGSNEQFF.

In its sample, this clonotype was seen a few times. The rearrangement uses TRBV5-1 and TRBJ1-3, with TRBD1 as a possible D gene (5 bases). The ends were cut back, 4 bases at V and 4 bases at J, with 12 bases in the middle. The CDR3 totals 14 residues. Per germline, CDR1 SGHRS and CDR2 YFSETQ. CDR3 residues: CASSPGGVGNTIYF. The CDR3, as DNA: TGCGCCAGCAGCCCGGGAGGGGTCGGAAACACCATATATTTT.

J is TRBJ2-1 and V is TRBV11-3; 9 bases are shared with TRBD2. The CDR3 consists of 15 residues. J lost 9 bases, V lost 1 base, and 7 bases had no gene match. Germline V CDR1 and CDR2: SGHNT, YENEEA. In DNA, the CDR3 is TGTGCCAGCAGCTTAGTTGCGGGGGGGTTTGGTGAGCAGTTCTTC. This sequence encodes CASSLVAGGFGEQFF.

This sequence joins TRBV5-1 and TRBJ2-2, with 9 bases that match TRBD2. After removal of 2 bases from V and 6 bases from J, the junction contained 14 bases not matched to a gene. Germline loops: CDR1 SGHRS, CDR2 YFSETQ. CDR3 size: 18 residues. CDR3 protein: CASSFIAGAARSPGELFF. The CDR3 coding sequence is TGCGCCAGCAGCTTCATAGCGGGGGCCGCCCGATCTCCCGGGGAGCTGTTTTTT.

This rearrangement joins TRBV6-5 to TRBJ1-2, with D possibly matching TRBD1 (6 bases). Looked up from germline, CDR1 is MNHEY and CDR2 is SVGAGI. This CDR3 contains 14 residues. Trimming shortened V by 4 bases and J by 3 bases, and 12 bases separated the two germline ends. This chain's CDR3 is CASSSTQGYYGYTF. The CDR3, as DNA: TGTGCCAGCAGTTCGACTCAGGGGTACTATGGCTACACCTTC.

This clonotype was observed a handful of times. This chain connects TRBV28 to TRBJ2-7; D is unclear. Germline values: CDR1 MDHEN, CDR2 SYDVKM. CDR3 size: 16 residues. The V gene lost 3 bases and the J gene lost 1 base, with 16 bases spanning the gap. The CDR3 coding sequence is TGTGCCAGCAGTTTGAAAGGGAAGACTGGATCCTACGAGCAGTACTTC. This translates into CASSLKGKTGSYEQYF.